The clone carrying this T cell receptor (beta chain) was detected a few times. Its target is unknown. This record comes from a study of identical twins. J lost 3 bases, V lost 4 bases, and 6 bases had no gene match. The germline CDR1 and CDR2 sequences are MGHDK and SYGVNS. The CDR3 is 15 residues long. Everyone who donated was a healthy Caucasian. cDNA carried unique molecular identifiers, and a universal primer site was added by template switching. TCRdb redid the calling of the 5' RACE reads with MiXCR, one entry per CDR3 protein. The table has 310,000 or so distinct CDR3 sequences, more than 6.5% seen once. Broader study findings: A cross-sectional statistical analysis, not follow-up of the same donors, supported the conclusions. Sequences that were out-of-frame, alpha and twin-shared displayed an excess of low generation probability.

These same records also appear under a second study, on yellow fever vaccine responses in identical twins.

Sequenced: memory (CD45RO+) T cells sorted from blood. This clonotype originated in a woman under 30 in good health. The J gene is TRBJ2-3, the V gene TRBV25-1; 8 bases agree with TRBD2. CDR3 coding DNA: TGTGCCAGCAGTGCTAAGCGGGAGAGAACAGATACGCAGTATTTT. Encoded protein: CASSAKRERTDTQYF.